Shown below are 14 T cell receptor beta chains from a single sample sequenced in a study of CD8+CD57+ T cells in acquired aplastic anemia (dated by TCRdb to between 2018 and 2020). Expansion of CD8+CD57+ cells had been shown by flow cytometry in the patients chosen for sequencing. TCRdb shows the sequencer as Illumina HiSeq 2000. Genomic DNA was used as template for profiling of TCR beta VDJ combinations and CDR3 sequences. TCRdb's own reprocessing of the public reads used fastp at Q25 and MiXCR and kept productive beta chains. Rows are unified per CDR3 protein, each entry keeping the most common DNA and genes. The sample data list approximately 180,000 distinct CDR3 sequences, and approximately 52% of these were observed just once. 1.8% of the sample lies in the top ten. The sequenced sample was sorted CD4+, CD8+, or CD8+CD57+ T cells (not recorded which) from PBMCs. The origin of the receptors is a human donor with aplastic anemia.

CDR3 DNA sequence: TGCAGCGTTGAAGGGGAGACCTACGAGCAGTACTTC. The encoded protein is CSVEGETYEQYF. J is TRBJ2-7 and V is TRBV29-1, with D tentatively TRBD2 (5 bases). The V and J ends lost 1 base and 2 bases respectively, with 6 bases between them. The CDR3 contains 12 residues. CDR1 SQVTM and CDR2 ANQGSEA come from the germline V gene.

This clonotype has a count of ten or more. The chain carries TRBV20-1 and TRBJ2-7; TRBD2 aligns across 10 bases. CDR3 size: 14 residues. Unmatched junction bases numbered 5, after V lost 4 bases and J lost 2 bases. Germline CDR1 and CDR2: DFQATT and SNEGSKA (reference sequence). CDR3 region: CSAIPGTSAYEQYF. Written as DNA, the CDR3 is TGCAGTGCTATCCCCGGGACTAGCGCCTACGAGCAGTACTTC.

This clonotype was recorded once. This chain connects TRBV7-9 to TRBJ1-2; 9 bases align to TRBD1. Trimming cost V 9 bases and J 9 bases; bases outside gene matches: 8. Germline assignment: CDR1 SEHNR and CDR2 FQNEAQ (reference sequence). The length of the CDR3 is 12 residues. The CDR3 DNA reads TGTGCCAGTCTGTGGACAGGGGATAGCTACACCTTC. Translating gives CASLWTGDSYTF.

This clonotype was detected many times. This chain links TRBV10-3 with TRBJ2-7, with 8 nucleotides matching TRBD2. CDR1 ENHRY and CDR2 SYGVKD come from the germline V gene. The V and J ends lost 7 bases and 4 bases, in that order; junction bases with no gene match: 9. The CDR3 sequence is 14 residues long. The CDR3 spells CAITSSGSGYEQYF. The CDR3 nucleotides are TGTGCCATCACCTCAAGCGGGAGTGGTTACGAGCAGTACTTC.

The V gene is TRBV7-3, the J gene TRBJ2-5; TRBD1 matches 7 bases. Per germline, CDR1 SGHTA and CDR2 FQGTGA. J gave up 5 bases and V 5 bases, and 5 bases lay outside the gene matches. The CDR3 consists of 13 residues. The DNA for the CDR3 is TGTGCCAGCAGCCAGGGACAGCGGGAGACCCAGTACTTC. This encodes CASSQGQRETQYF.

This clonotype has at least ten counts. This sequence joins TRBV6-5 and TRBJ1-3; no reliable D call. CDR1 MNHEY and CDR2 SVGAGI come from the germline V gene. Trimming took 4 bases from V and 2 from J, leaving 9 bases between them. The CDR3 sequence is 14 residues long. CDR3 sequence: CASSSTAPGNTIYF. Written as DNA, the CDR3 is TGTGCCAGCAGTTCCACTGCTCCTGGAAACACCATATATTTT.

This clonotype has a count of ten or more. This rearrangement joins TRBV11-2 to TRBJ2-3; D perhaps matches TRBD1 (6 bases). The CDR3 length is 15 residues. V was pared by 5 bases and J by 5 bases, with 17 bases between. The V gene's germline CDR1 is SGHAT and CDR2 FQNNGV. In DNA, the CDR3 is TGTGCCAGCAGCGCACCGGGACAAGGAAGAGATACGCAGTATTTT. This translates into CASSAPGQGRDTQYF.

This clonotype was counted ten times or more. The chain recombines TRBV29-1 with TRBJ1-1; 10 bases fit TRBD1. The CDR3 consists of 15 residues. The junction had 9 bases not matched to a gene; V was cut back by 4 bases and J by 4 bases. From germline, CDR1 is SQVTM and CDR2 ANQGSEA. CDR3 sequence reads: CSVGSRTGGGTEAFF. The CDR3, as DNA: TGCAGCGTTGGGTCGAGGACAGGGGGAGGCACTGAAGCTTTCTTT.

The chain joins TRBV15 to TRBJ1-4; no clear D gene. Germline CDR1 is LNHNV and CDR2 is YYDKDF (reference sequence). V lost 6 bases, J lost 3 bases, and 11 bases lay in between. This CDR3 contains 14 residues. CDR3 sequence (DNA): TGTGCCACCAGGAAAGGGTCCCCTAATGAAAAACTGTTTTTT. Its protein is CATRKGSPNEKLFF.

This clonotype has only a few counts. The CDR3 is CSVELVRTGYEQYF. The CDR3 region has the DNA TGCAGCGTTGAACTCGTCCGGACTGGTTACGAGCAGTACTTC. The rearrangement joins TRBV29-1 to TRBJ2-7; possibly TRBD2 for D (5 bases). The CDR3 loop spans 14 amino acids. Germline CDR1 and CDR2: SQVTM and ANQGSEA. Between the trimmed V and J ends, which lost 2 bases and 4 bases, there was a span of 15 bases.

Many counts were recorded for this clonotype. The rearrangement links TRBV9 to TRBJ1-1; D not certain. The CDR3 spans 13 residues. The germline V gene encodes CDR1 SGDLS and CDR2 YYNGEE. The V end was cut by 1 base, the J end by 1 base, with 5 bases between. This CDR3 reads CASSVIGNTEAFF. The CDR3, as DNA: TGTGCCAGCAGCGTAATCGGGAACACTGAAGCTTTCTTT.

The chain uses TRBV9 and TRBJ2-7, with 7 positions matching TRBD1. The CDR3 loop spans 15 amino acids. In germline, CDR1 is SGDLS, CDR2 YYNGEE. V lost 3 bases and J lost 2; bases outside the gene matches: 8. CDR3 residues: CASSEGASHPYEQYF. The DNA of the CDR3 is TGTGCCAGCAGCGAGGGGGCTTCCCACCCCTACGAGCAGTACTTC.

This sequence joins TRBV12-3 or TRBV12-4 and TRBJ2-7, with 10 bases lining up with TRBD2. With V trimmed by 6 bases and J by 2 bases, 1 base remained unmatched. This CDR3 has 13 residues. The CDR3 DNA follows: TGTGCCAGCAGGGGGACTAGCGCCTACGAGCAGTACTTC. Its protein product is CASRGTSAYEQYF.

This chain uses TRBV5-1 with TRBJ2-7; 8 bases are a match to TRBD1. Per germline, CDR1 SGHRS and CDR2 YFSETQ. The CDR3 loop spans 13 amino acids. V dropped 4 bases and J dropped 7; count of bases not matched to a gene: 7. The CDR3 sequence: CASSADRVGEQYF. The CDR3, as DNA: TGCGCCAGCAGCGCGGACAGGGTTGGAGAGCAGTACTTC.